These 5 T cell receptor beta chains originate from one sample sequenced in a study of T cells after yellow fever vaccination. TCRdb passed the 5' RACE reads through MiXCR, listing each CDR3 protein once. Of roughly 340,000 distinct CDR3 sequences in the sample, approximately 4.2% were seen once. Material: PBMCs, obtained 5 days after the yellow fever booster vaccination. Receptor source: a man between 18 and 35 years old who received the YFV17D yellow fever vaccine.

This clonotype was counted only a few times. The chain recombines TRBV24-1 with TRBJ1-2; no reliable D call. CDR1 and CDR2 from the germline V gene are KGHDR and SFDVKD. V lost 5 bases to trimming and J lost 4 bases, with 10 bases between them. This CDR3 contains 13 residues. CDR3 in amino acids: CATSVNGFYGYTF. Here the CDR3 DNA reads TGTGCCACCAGTGTGAACGGCTTCTATGGCTACACCTTC.

The CDR3 nucleotides are TGCAGCGCCCTTTGGGGGGATGTAACTGAAGCTTTCTTT. Translation: CSALWGDVTEAFF. The J gene is TRBJ1-1, the V gene TRBV29-1, with TRBD1 as a possible D gene (5 bases). Per germline, CDR1 SQVTM and CDR2 ANQGSEA. V lost 7 bases, J lost 5 bases, and 17 bases lay in between. CDR3 length: 13 amino acids.

This clonotype was detected only a few times. The rearrangement uses TRBV6-6 and TRBJ2-7, with D unresolved. With 8 bases removed from V and 1 base from J, the gap between germline ends came to 12 bases. CDR3 length: 13 amino acids. CDR1 and CDR2 from the germline V gene are MNHNY and SVGAGI (reference sequence). CDR3 in amino acids: CASGRPRSYEQYF. As DNA, the CDR3 is TGTGCCAGCGGAAGACCCAGGTCCTACGAGCAGTACTTC.

CDR3 sequence (DNA): TGCGCCAGCAGCCCGGAGGGGAGAAACCAGCCCCAGCATTTT. This encodes CASSPEGRNQPQHF. The rearrangement links TRBV4-1 to TRBJ1-5, with D perhaps matching TRBD1 (5 bases). Germline CDR1 and CDR2: MGHRA and YSYEKL. Trimming pared 4 bases from V and 7 bases from J, leaving 14 bases between. The CDR3 runs 14 residues.

The chain combines TRBV5-1 with TRBJ1-2, with 10 bases that match TRBD1. CDR1 SGHRS and CDR2 YFSETQ come from the germline V gene. The CDR3 spans 15 residues. Trimming at V came to 3 bases and at J to 5 bases, leaving 7 bases not matched to a gene. The CDR3 region is CASSSQTGGVYGYTF. CDR3 nucleotides: TGCGCCAGCAGCTCGCAGACAGGGGGCGTGTATGGCTACACCTTC. Full variable domain (remainder filled in from reference TRBV5-1 and TRBJ1-2): KAGVTQTPRYLIKTRGQQVTLSCSPISGHRSVSWYQQTPGQGLQFLFEYFSETQRNKGNFPGRFSGRQFSNSRSEMNVSTLELGDSALYLCASSSQTGGVYGYTFGSGTRLTVV.